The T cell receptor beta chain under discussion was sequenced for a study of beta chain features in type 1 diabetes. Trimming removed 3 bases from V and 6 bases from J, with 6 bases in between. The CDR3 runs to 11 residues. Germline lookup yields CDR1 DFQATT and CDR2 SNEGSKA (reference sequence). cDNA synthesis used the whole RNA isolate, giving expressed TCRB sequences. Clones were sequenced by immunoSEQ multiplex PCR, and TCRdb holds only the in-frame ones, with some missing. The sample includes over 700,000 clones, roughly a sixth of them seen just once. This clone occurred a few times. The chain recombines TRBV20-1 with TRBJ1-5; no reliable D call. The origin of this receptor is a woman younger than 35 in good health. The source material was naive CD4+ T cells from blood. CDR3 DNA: TGCAGTGCTAGGATGGGTCAGCCCCAGCATTTT. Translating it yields CSARMGQPQHF.